The present T cell receptor (beta chain) was sequenced within a study of shared clonotypes between healthy human individuals. The study's findings and limits: Estimated clonotype richness was generally higher in naive than memory subsets.

It was into CD45RA+ naive and CD45RA-negative memory subsets that the CD4+ cells were split. To note about this clone: As yet, its antigen is unknown.

The junction had 5 bases not matched to a gene; V was cut back by 3 bases and J by 11 bases. The CDR3 extends over 12 amino acids. Germline V gene lookup returns CDR1 SGHRS and CDR2 YFSETQ. Data came from immunoSEQ multiplex PCR; TCRdb stores just in-frame clones and leaves some out. Here the sample spans roughly 500,000 clones, almost 97% being singletons. The V and J genes are TRBV5-1 and TRBJ2-1, with 7 bases that match TRBD1. The source of this sequence is a woman aged 25 to 39 in good health. The sample consisted of naive CD4+ T cells sorted from blood. Documented subset: CD45RA+ positively selected. CDR3 loop: CASSSDRDKQFF. CDR3 coding DNA: TGCGCCAGCAGCTCCGACAGGGATAAGCAGTTCTTC.